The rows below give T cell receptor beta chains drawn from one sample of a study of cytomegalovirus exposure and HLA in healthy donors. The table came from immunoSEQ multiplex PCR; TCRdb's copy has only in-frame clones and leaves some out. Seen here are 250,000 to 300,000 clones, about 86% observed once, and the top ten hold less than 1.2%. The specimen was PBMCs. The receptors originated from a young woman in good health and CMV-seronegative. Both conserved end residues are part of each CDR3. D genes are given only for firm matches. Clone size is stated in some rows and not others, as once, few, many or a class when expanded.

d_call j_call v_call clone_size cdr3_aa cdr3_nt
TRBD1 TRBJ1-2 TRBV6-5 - CASSYLQGALWGYTF TGTGCCAGCAGTTATCTGCAGGGGGCACTATGGGGCTACACCTTC
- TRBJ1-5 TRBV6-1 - CASLDRNQPQHF TGTGCCAGCCTAGACAGAAATCAGCCCCAGCATTTT
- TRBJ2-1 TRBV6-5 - CASSLLSSYNEQFF TGTGCCAGCAGTCTTCTCAGCTCCTACAATGAGCAGTTCTTC
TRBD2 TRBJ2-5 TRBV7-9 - CASSLASGGLPQETQYF TGTGCCAGCAGCCTCGCTAGCGGGGGACTCCCACAAGAGACCCAGTACTTC
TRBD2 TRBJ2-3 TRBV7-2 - CASSLNLGLAGLSTDTQYF TGTGCCAGCAGCTTAAATTTGGGACTAGCGGGACTCAGCACAGATACGCAGTATTTT
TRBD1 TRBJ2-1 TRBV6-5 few CASSSADRERFF TGTGCCAGCAGTTCCGCAGACAGGGAACGGTTCTTC
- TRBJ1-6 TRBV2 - CASRWEDYNSPLHF TGTGCCAGCAGATGGGAGGACTATAATTCACCCCTCCACTTT
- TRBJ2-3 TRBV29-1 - CSVPRDWMDTQYF TGCAGCGTGCCCCGGGATTGGATGGATACGCAGTATTTT
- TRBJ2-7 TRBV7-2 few CASSLTSYEQYF TGTGCCAGCAGCTTAACCAGCTACGAGCAGTACTTC
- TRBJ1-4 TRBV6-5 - CASSFNRNEKLFF TGTGCCAGCAGTTTTAACAGAAATGAAAAACTGTTTTTT
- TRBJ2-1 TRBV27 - CASRGTGNNEQFF TGTGCCAGCAGGGGAACAGGGAACAATGAGCAGTTCTTC
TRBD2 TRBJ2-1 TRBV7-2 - CASSPWEARLGGEQFF TGTGCCAGCAGCCCTTGGGAGGCCAGGCTCGGGGGGGAGCAGTTCTTC
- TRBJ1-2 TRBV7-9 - CASSPGLVPWGYTF TGTGCCAGCAGCCCTGGACTGGTCCCGTGGGGCTACACCTTC
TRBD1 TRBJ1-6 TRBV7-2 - CASSPMTGSGLPLHF TGTGCCAGCAGCCCAATGACAGGGTCTGGTTTACCCCTCCACTTT
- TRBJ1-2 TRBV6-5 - CASSSTSTNYGYTF TGTGCCAGCAGTTCGACAAGTACTAACTATGGCTACACCTTC
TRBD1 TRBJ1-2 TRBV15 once CATSRGGKDRVGGYTF TGTGCCACCAGCAGAGGGGGAAAGGACAGGGTCGGAGGCTACACCTTC
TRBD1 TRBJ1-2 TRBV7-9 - CASSSIRGPNYGYTF TGTGCCAGCAGCTCCATCAGGGGGCCGAACTATGGCTACACCTTC
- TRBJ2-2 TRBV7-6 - CASSLGPNSRTGELFF TGTGCCAGCAGCTTAGGGCCCAACTCTAGAACCGGGGAGCTGTTTTTT
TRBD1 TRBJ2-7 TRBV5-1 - CASSLGTGVGYEQYF TGCGCCAGCAGCTTGGGGACAGGGGTCGGCTACGAGCAGTACTTC
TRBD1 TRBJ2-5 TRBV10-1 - CASSAYRGRETQYF TGCGCCAGCAGTGCCTACAGGGGGCGAGAGACCCAGTACTTC
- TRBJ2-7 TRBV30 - CAWSPQVYYEQYF TGTGCCTGGAGTCCTCAGGTTTACTACGAGCAGTACTTC
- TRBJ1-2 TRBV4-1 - CASSQPGFANYGYTF TGCGCCAGCAGCCAACCAGGGTTCGCCAACTATGGCTACACCTTC
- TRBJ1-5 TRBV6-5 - CASSYSMSGNQPQHF TGTGCCAGCAGTTACTCGATGTCGGGCAATCAGCCCCAGCATTTT
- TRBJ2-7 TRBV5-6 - CASSWKGGFPYEQYF TGTGCCAGCAGCTGGAAGGGGGGGTTCCCCTACGAGCAGTACTTC
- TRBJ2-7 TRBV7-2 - CASSLAGWAGEQYF TGTGCCAGCAGCTTAGCGGGGTGGGCAGGGGAGCAGTACTTC
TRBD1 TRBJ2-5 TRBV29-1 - CSVPAPGTGQETQYF TGCAGCGTCCCAGCCCCCGGGACAGGGCAAGAGACCCAGTACTTC
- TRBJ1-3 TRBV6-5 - CASSGVGSGNTIYF TGTGCCAGCAGTGGAGTGGGCTCTGGAAACACCATATATTTT
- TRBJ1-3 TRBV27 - CASSPDWGSGNTIYF TGTGCCAGCAGCCCGGACTGGGGTTCTGGAAACACCATATATTTT
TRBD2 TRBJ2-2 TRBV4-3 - CASSSGLAGGPATGELFF TGCGCCAGCAGCTCGGGACTAGCGGGGGGGCCGGCCACCGGGGAGCTGTTTTTT
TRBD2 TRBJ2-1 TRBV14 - CASSPWGGSYNEQFF TGTGCCAGCAGCCCATGGGGGGGGTCCTACAATGAGCAGTTCTTC
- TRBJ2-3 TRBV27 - CASSLWAGITDTQYF TGTGCCAGCAGTTTATGGGCGGGGATCACAGATACGCAGTATTTT
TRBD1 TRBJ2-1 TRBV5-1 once CASSKGQGPYNEQFF TGCGCCAGCAGTAAGGGACAGGGCCCCTACAATGAGCAGTTCTTC
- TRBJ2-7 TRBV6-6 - CASRSAGDTGPYEQYF TGTGCCAGCAGATCAGCAGGGGATACAGGCCCCTACGAGCAGTACTTC
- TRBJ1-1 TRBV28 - CASSPPSLGTEAFF TGTGCCAGCAGTCCTCCTAGTTTGGGCACTGAAGCTTTCTTT
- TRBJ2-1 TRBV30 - CAWSRTAYNEQFF TGTGCCTGGAGCCGGACAGCCTACAATGAGCAGTTCTTC
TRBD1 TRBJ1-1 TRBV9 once CASSVGQGDRKAFF TGTGCCAGCAGCGTTGGACAGGGGGATCGTAAAGCTTTCTTT